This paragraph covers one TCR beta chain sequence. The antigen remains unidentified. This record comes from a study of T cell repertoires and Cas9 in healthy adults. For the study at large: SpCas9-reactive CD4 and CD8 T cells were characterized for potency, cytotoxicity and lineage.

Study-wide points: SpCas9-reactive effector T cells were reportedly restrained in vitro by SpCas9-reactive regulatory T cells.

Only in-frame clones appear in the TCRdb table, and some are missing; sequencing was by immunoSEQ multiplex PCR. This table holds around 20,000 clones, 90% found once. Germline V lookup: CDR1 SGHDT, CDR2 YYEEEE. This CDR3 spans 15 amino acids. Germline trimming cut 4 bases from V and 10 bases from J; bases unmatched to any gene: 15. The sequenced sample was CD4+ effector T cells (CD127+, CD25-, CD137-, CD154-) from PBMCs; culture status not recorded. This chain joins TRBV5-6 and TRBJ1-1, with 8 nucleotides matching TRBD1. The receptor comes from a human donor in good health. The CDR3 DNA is TGTGCCAGCAGCAATGTAGGACAGGGCTATTTGGGAGCTTTCTTT. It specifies CASSNVGQGYLGAFF. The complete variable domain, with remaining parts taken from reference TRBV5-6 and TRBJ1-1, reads DAGVTQSPTHLIKTRGQQVTLRCSPKSGHDTVSWYQQALGQGPQFIFQYYEEEERQRGNFPDRFSGHQFPNYSSELNVNALLLGDSALYLCASSNVGQGYLGAFFGQGTRLTVV.